This paragraph reports one TCR beta chain. RNA, at roughly 0.45 to 1 ug, was reverse transcribed with random hexamers. Multiplex immunoSEQ PCR targeted 54 Vbeta and 13 Jbeta TCR beta segments. One entry per CDR3 protein, called by TCRdb with MiXCR from the immunoSEQ multiplex PCR reads. Altogether some 100,000 distinct CDR3 sequences are present, 90% to 98% being singletons, with the ten largest covering more than 0.08%. This specimen comes from a study of CD8 T cells in Susac syndrome. Germline V gene sequence: CDR1 SGHTA, CDR2 FQGTGA. The CDR3 consists of 14 residues. V lost 5 bases and J 5 bases, leaving 15 bases between the germline ends. Sequencing targeted TCR beta in T cells from blood (CD8+ and CD4+).

This clonotype originated in a human donor in good health. The chain joins TRBV7-3 to TRBJ1-1, with D tentatively TRBD1 (5 bases). Material: CD4+ T cells from PBMCs. The CDR3 nucleotides are TGTGCCAGCAGCCCAGCTGGCAGGGAGACTGAAGCTTTCTTT. Translated: CASSPAGRETEAFF.